This is a list of T cell receptor beta chains from one sample in a study of T cells in Graves' hyperthyroidism and ophthalmopathy. TCRdb passed the multiplex PCR reads through MiXCR, listing each CDR3 protein once. The sample contains approximately 400,000 distinct CDR3 sequences, approximately 15% of which appear only once. What was sequenced was blood. These receptor sequences come from a young woman with Graves' hyperthyroidism. Each CDR3 is given with its conserved first and last residue. The D gene is left open where the match is weak. Some rows mark clone size as missing; the rest say once, few, many or name a class of expanded clone.

D,J,size,V,DNA,CDR3
-,TRBJ2-7,many,TRBV29-1,TGCAGCGTTCGAGGGATCGGGCAGGGGATTAACGAGCAGTACTTC,CSVRGIGQGINEQYF
-,TRBJ2-5,many,TRBV27,TGTGCCAGCAGGAGGGTCCCGTACCAAGAGACCCAGTACTTC,CASRRVPYQETQYF
-,TRBJ1-6,many,TRBV19,TGTGCCAGTAGCGACGGCCACCGCTTCAATTCACCCCTCCACTTT,CASSDGHRFNSPLHF
TRBD2,TRBJ2-2,-,TRBV19,TGTGCCAGTAGTACTTCCGGACTAGCCGGCGGGGAGCTGTTTTTT,CASSTSGLAGGELFF
TRBD2,TRBJ2-7,-,TRBV7-9,TGCGCCAGCAGCCCTGGAAGGAGCGGGGCCTCCTACGAGCAGTACTTC,CASSPGRSGASYEQYF
TRBD2,TRBJ2-4,-,TRBV12-3/TRBV12-4,TGTGCCAGCAGCCAAGGTGCGGGGGGCAGCATTCAGTACTTC,CASSQGAGGSIQYF
-,TRBJ1-1,many,TRBV5-1,TGCGCCAGCAGCTGGAACCCGAACACTGAAGCTTTCTTT,CASSWNPNTEAFF
TRBD2,TRBJ2-7,many,TRBV7-3,TGTGCCAGCAGCTTAATGCTAGCGGGAGTCCACGAGCAGTACTTC,CASSLMLAGVHEQYF
-,TRBJ2-5,many,TRBV12-3/TRBV12-4,TGTGCCAGCAGTGAGGACAGCGCTCGGGAGACCCAGTACTTC,CASSEDSARETQYF
-,TRBJ2-2,few,TRBV19,TGTGCCAGTAGTCCGGGGACGTCGGAGCTGTTTTTT,CASSPGTSELFF
-,TRBJ1-1,many,TRBV30,TGTGCCTGGAGTGTAAGGGAGCGGGCTTTCTTT,CAWSVRERAFF
-,TRBJ2-1,-,TRBV6-5,TGTGCCAGCAGTTACGGGACGGGACTTAACTATGAGCAGTTCTTC,CASSYGTGLNYEQFF
TRBD2,TRBJ2-1,few,TRBV14,TGTGCCAGCAGCCGTAGCGGGGGTATATATGAGCAGTTCTTC,CASSRSGGIYEQFF
TRBD2,TRBJ2-2,-,TRBV9,TGTGCCAGCAGCTCCCTCTCTAGCGGGAGGATCAACACCGGGGAGCTGTTTTTT,CASSSLSSGRINTGELFF
-,TRBJ2-5,many,TRBV7-8,TGTGCCAGCAGCTTCGGAGGGGGAGAGACCCAGTACTTC,CASSFGGGETQYF
-,TRBJ1-3,many,TRBV30,TGTGCCTGGAGTAATGGCGGCTCTGGAAACACCATATATTTT,CAWSNGGSGNTIYF
TRBD2,TRBJ2-3,many,TRBV7-9,TGTGCCAGCAGCTTAGCGGCCCTAGCGGGGGGGCATAGAAAGGATACGCAGTATTTT,CASSLAALAGGHRKDTQYF
TRBD1,TRBJ2-5,once,TRBV29-1,TGCAGCTACGACAGGGGGCGTGAGACCCAGTACTTC,CSYDRGRETQYF
-,TRBJ1-5,-,TRBV6-1,TGTGCCGCGGGTCAGCCCCAGCATTTT,CAAGQPQHF
-,TRBJ1-3,-,TRBV28,TGTGCCAGCAGTGTTACCCCTGCCTCTGGAAACACCATATATTTT,CASSVTPASGNTIYF
-,TRBJ2-2,few,TRBV19,TGTGCCAGTAGTATATTCGGGAACACCGGGGAGCTGTTTTTT,CASSIFGNTGELFF
-,TRBJ1-6,many,TRBV30,TGTGCCCAAAGGGAGAATCCAACTTTTGATTCACCCCTCCACTTT,CAQRENPTFDSPLHF
TRBD2,TRBJ2-1,-,TRBV19,TGTGCCAGTAGCCGCCCAAGACTAGCGGGGAACAATGAGCAGTTCTTC,CASSRPRLAGNNEQFF
TRBD1,TRBJ1-1,many,TRBV2,TGTGCCAGCAGTCGTGTCCCGGGACAGGGGGACACTGAAGCTTTCTTT,CASSRVPGQGDTEAFF
-,TRBJ2-2,-,TRBV15,TGTGCCACCAGCAGAGACAGGGAAACCGGGGAGCTGTTTTTT,CATSRDRETGELFF
-,TRBJ2-5,many,TRBV2,TGTGCCAGCAGTGAAGCCAGGTGGGGAGAGACCCAGTACTTC,CASSEARWGETQYF
-,TRBJ1-1,-,TRBV11-2,TGTGCCAGCAGCTTAGTTCTCGGCCAGGAGGGGGACACTGAAGCTTTCTTT,CASSLVLGQEGDTEAFF